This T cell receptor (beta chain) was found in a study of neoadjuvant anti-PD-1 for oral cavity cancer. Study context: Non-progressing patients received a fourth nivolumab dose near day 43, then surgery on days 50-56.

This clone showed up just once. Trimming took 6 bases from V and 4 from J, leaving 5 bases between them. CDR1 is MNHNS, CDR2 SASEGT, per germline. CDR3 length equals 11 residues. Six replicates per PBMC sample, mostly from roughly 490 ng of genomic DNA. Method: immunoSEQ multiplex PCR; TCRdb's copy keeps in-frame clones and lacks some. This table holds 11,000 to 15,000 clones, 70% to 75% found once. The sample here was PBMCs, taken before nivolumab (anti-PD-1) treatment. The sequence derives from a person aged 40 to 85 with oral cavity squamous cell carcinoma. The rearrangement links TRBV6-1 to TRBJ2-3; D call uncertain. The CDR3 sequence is CASSRADTQYF. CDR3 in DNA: TGTGCCAGCAGCCGAGCAGATACGCAGTATTTT.